The 18 T cell receptor beta chains given below trace back to one sample, sequenced in a study of blood T cells in healthy people across ages. The use of a sample-barcoded 5' primer and a J-beta primer mix characterized a second PCR of about 7 to 12 cycles. TCRdb recomputed calls from the 5' RACE reads with MiXCR, one row per CDR3 protein. The data hold just under 750,000 distinct CDR3 sequences, with approximately 21% observed a single time. Material: blood. All receptors derive from a man in his 70s in good health.

This rearrangement joins TRBV5-5 to TRBJ1-2, with D possibly matching TRBD1 (6 bases). This CDR3 is 15 amino acids long. Trimming stripped 1 base from V and 2 bases from J, with 12 bases between. The V gene's germline CDR1 is SGHKS and CDR2 YYEKEE (reference sequence). The CDR3 nucleotides are TGTGCCAGCAGCTTGTTGGTTGGGACAAACTATGGCTACACCTTC. Translation: CASSLLVGTNYGYTF.

V usage is TRBV11-2 and J usage is TRBJ2-1; TRBD1 aligns across 7 bases. The V and J ends lost 4 bases and 6 bases, in that order; junction bases with no gene match: 18. The germline V gene encodes CDR1 SGHAT and CDR2 FQNNGV. This CDR3 comprises 18 residues. The CDR3 loop reads CASSSRGQAAAYGNEQFF. The CDR3 DNA is TGTGCCAGCAGCTCCCGCGGACAGGCGGCTGCGTACGGCAATGAGCAGTTCTTC.

CDR3 sequence reads: CASTGLPSTDTQYF. The CDR3 bases are TGTGCCAGTACGGGACTTCCTAGCACAGATACGCAGTATTTT. The rearrangement joins TRBV25-1 to TRBJ2-3; perhaps TRBD2 as D (6 bases). CDR3 length: 14 amino acids. Germline-derived CDR1 and CDR2 are MGHDK and SYGVNS. V was clipped by 9 bases and J by 0 bases, with 13 bases between them.

The J gene is TRBJ2-1, the V gene TRBV7-2; D might be TRBD1 (5 bases). Per germline, CDR1 SGHTA and CDR2 FQGNSA. CDR3 length: 14 residues. V was cut by 2 bases and J by 3 bases, with 8 bases left in between. CDR3 bases: TGTGCCAGCAGCTTATCCAGGGACTACAATGAGCAGTTCTTC. Residues: CASSLSRDYNEQFF.

The chain uses TRBV19 and TRBJ2-5, with TRBD2 as a possible D gene (5 bases). The germline gives CDR1 LNHDA, CDR2 SQIVND (reference sequence). Trimming removed 5 bases at V and 8 bases at J, with 24 bases between. The CDR3 has 16 amino acids. CDR3 in amino acids: CASSLSPRALVDTQYF. The CDR3, as DNA: TGTGCCAGTAGTCTCTCGCCGCGGGCTTTGGTGGACACCCAGTACTTC.

This clonotype has ten or more counts. The chain carries TRBV12-3 or TRBV12-4 and TRBJ1-4; D not resolved. The CDR3 is made up of 12 amino acids. V shed 6 bases and J shed 4 bases, with 6 bases lying between them. CDR3 residues: CASRRGNEKLFF. CDR3 nucleotides: TGTGCCAGCAGACGGGGTAATGAAAAACTGTTTTTT.

This clonotype has only a few counts. The rearrangement uses TRBV18 and TRBJ1-5; the match to TRBD1 covers 7 bases. In germline, CDR1 is KGHSH, CDR2 LQKENI. The CDR3 length is 16 residues. The V segment lost 6 bases and the J segment 0 bases; nucleotides outside the gene matches: 8. This CDR3 reads CASSHSRGFSNQPQHF. The CDR3 coding sequence is TGTGCCAGCTCGCACTCCAGGGGGTTTAGCAATCAGCCCCAGCATTTT. Drawing the rest from reference TRBV18 and TRBJ1-5, the complete variable domain is NAGVMQNPRHLVRRRGQEARLRCSPMKGHSHVYWYRQLPEEGLKFMVYLQKENIIDESGMPKERFSAEFPKEGPSILRIQQVVRGDSAAYFCASSHSRGFSNQPQHFGDGTRLSIL.

This clonotype was observed a handful of times. The CDR3 here is CASSVGGSGSYNEQFF. CDR3 sequence (DNA): TGTGCCAGCAGCGTAGGTGGCAGTGGCTCCTACAATGAGCAGTTCTTC. This chain links TRBV9 with TRBJ2-1; D uncertain. The CDR3 extends over 16 amino acids. Germline V gives CDR1 SGDLS, CDR2 YYNGEE. Trimming cost V 0 bases and J 0 bases, with 10 bases left between them.

This chain uses TRBV20-1 with TRBJ1-6; TRBD1 aligns across 7 bases. Germline CDR1 DFQATT, CDR2 SNEGSKA (reference sequence). This CDR3 is 15 amino acids long. The ends lost 4 bases at V and 7 bases at J; junction bases unmatched: 10. The CDR3, as DNA: TGCAGTGCTATATCCCGGGACAGATTAAATTCACCCCTCCACTTT. The encoded protein is CSAISRDRLNSPLHF.

V and J are TRBV9 and TRBJ1-2; 8 positions match TRBD1. The V segment lost 0 bases and the J segment 5 bases; nucleotides outside the gene matches: 6. CDR1 SGDLS and CDR2 YYNGEE come from the germline V gene. CDR3 size: 15 residues. This chain's CDR3 is CASSVVAGGNYGYTF. DNA for the CDR3: TGTGCCAGCAGCGTAGTGGCAGGGGGCAATTATGGCTACACCTTC.

This clonotype appeared a few times. The chain recombines TRBV12-3 or TRBV12-4 with TRBJ2-5; 7 bases match TRBD1. The J call is in doubt because the DNA end fits TRBJ2-7 better. This CDR3 region has 15 residues. The CDR3 nucleotides read TGTGCCAGCAGTCACACAGGGGTTCCCACCTACGAGCAGTACGTC. Its translation is CASSHTGVPTYEQYV.

This clonotype was seen only a few times. J is TRBJ1-1 and V is TRBV19; 10 bases match TRBD1. The CDR3 length is 15 residues. Germline V gene lookup returns CDR1 LNHDA and CDR2 SQIVND (reference sequence). V trimming: 3 bases; J trimming: 2 bases; junction bases outside the gene matches: 3. The CDR3 loop is CASSMRDRGNTEAFF. CDR3 nucleotide sequence: TGTGCCAGTAGTATGCGGGACAGGGGAAACACTGAAGCTTTCTTT.

The table lists this clonotype with a few counts. The chain carries TRBV3-1 and TRBJ1-2; TRBD1 matches 8 bases. The CDR3 is 15 residues long. The germline V gene encodes CDR1 LGHDT and CDR2 YNNKEL (reference sequence). The ends lost 3 bases at V and 5 bases at J; junction bases unmatched: 8. CDR3 in DNA: TGTGCCAGCAGCCACCTAGACAGGGGAGTGTATGGCTACACCTTC. It yields the protein CASSHLDRGVYGYTF.

The chain is built from TRBV7-2 and TRBJ2-7; 10 positions agree with TRBD2. CDR3 size: 14 residues. The J segment lost 2 bases and the V segment lost 5 bases, leaving 3 bases of the junction unmatched. The V gene's germline CDR1 is SGHTA and CDR2 FQGNSA. The CDR3 nucleotides are TGTGCCAGCAGCCCTAGCGGGGGTCCCTACGAGCAGTACTTC. It is translated as CASSPSGGPYEQYF.

The rearrangement joins TRBV24-1 to TRBJ2-1; possibly TRBD1 for D (5 bases). The ends were cut back, 0 bases at V and 8 bases at J, with 10 bases in the middle. CDR3 length: 14 amino acids. Germline V gene data show CDR1 as KGHDR and CDR2 as SFDVKD. The CDR3 nucleotides read TGTGCCACCAGTGATTTGTTCTCCAGGGATGAGCAGTTCTTC. This translates into CATSDLFSRDEQFF.

J is TRBJ2-4 and V is TRBV7-6; TRBD1 aligns across 11 bases. Trimming cost V 5 bases and J 1 base; bases outside gene matches: 10. CDR1 SGHVS and CDR2 FNYEAQ come from the germline V gene. This CDR3 has 18 residues. The chain's CDR3 is CASSLRGTGGTAKNIQYF. CDR3 DNA sequence: TGTGCCAGCAGCCTCCGTGGGACAGGGGGGACGGCCAAAAACATTCAGTACTTC. Together with reference TRBV7-6 and TRBJ2-4, the CDR3 gives the full variable domain: GAGVSQSPRYKVTKRGQDVALRCDPISGHVSLYWYRQALGQGPEFLTYFNYEAQQDKSGLPNDRFSAERPEGSISTLTIQRTEQRDSAMYRCASSLRGTGGTAKNIQYFGAGTRLSVL.

This clonotype was counted only a few times. The chain uses TRBV7-3 and TRBJ1-1; possibly TRBD1 for D (5 bases). The V gene's germline CDR1 is SGHTA and CDR2 FQGTGA. The CDR3 runs 14 residues. Trimming pared 6 bases from V and 5 bases from J, leaving 16 bases between. CDR3 sequence reads: CASRQERGTTEAFF. Written as DNA, the CDR3 is TGTGCCAGCAGGCAAGAAAGAGGGACGACTGAAGCTTTCTTT.

The chain couples TRBV7-2 to TRBJ2-2; D perhaps matches TRBD2 (5 bases). Trimming removed 4 bases at V and 11 bases at J, with 11 bases between. CDR1 is SGHTA, CDR2 FQGNSA, per germline. The CDR3 consists of 12 residues. As DNA, the CDR3 is TGTGCCAGCAGCTCAAACCGGGATGAGCTGTTTTTT. This codes for CASSSNRDELFF.